This T cell receptor (beta chain) was sequenced in a study of blood T cell repertoires in COVID-19. This CDR3 spans 12 amino acids. Per the germline V gene, CDR1 is KGHSH and CDR2 is LQKENI. Trimming cost V 3 bases and J 8 bases, with 10 bases left between them. Per the original methods: The authors estimated nucleated cell counts from reference gene primer amplification. Using immunoSEQ multiplex PCR, the repertoire was profiled, and TCRdb retains in-frame clones only, with some absent. The V and J calls and the clone size are those of that table, but D and trimming were determined from the DNA. The sample shows some 180,000 clones, around 90% of them seen only once.

The chain employs TRBV18 and TRBJ1-1, with a weak D call TRBD1 (6 bases). This TCR was sampled from a middle-aged man with acute or convalescent COVID-19. Material: peripheral blood. The CDR3 bases are TGTGCCAGCTCACCTGGGACACCCGAAGCTTTCTTT. Its protein is CASSPGTPEAFF.